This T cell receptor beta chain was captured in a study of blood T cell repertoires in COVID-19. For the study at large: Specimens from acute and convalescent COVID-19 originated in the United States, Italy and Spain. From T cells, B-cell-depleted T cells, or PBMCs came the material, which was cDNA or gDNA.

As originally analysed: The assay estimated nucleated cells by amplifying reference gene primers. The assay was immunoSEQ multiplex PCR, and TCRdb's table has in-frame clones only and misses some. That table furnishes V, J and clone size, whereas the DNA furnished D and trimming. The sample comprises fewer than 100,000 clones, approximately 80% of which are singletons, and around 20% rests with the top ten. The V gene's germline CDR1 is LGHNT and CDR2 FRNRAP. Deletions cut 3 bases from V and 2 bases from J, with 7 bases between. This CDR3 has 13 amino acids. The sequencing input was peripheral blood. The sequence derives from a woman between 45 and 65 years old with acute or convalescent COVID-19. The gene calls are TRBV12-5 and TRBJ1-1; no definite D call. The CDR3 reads CASGLGGNTEAFF. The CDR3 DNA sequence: TGTGCTAGTGGTTTAGGAGGCAACACTGAAGCTTTCTTT. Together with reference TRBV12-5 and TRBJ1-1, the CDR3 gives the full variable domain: DARVTQTPRHKVTEMGQEVTMRCQPILGHNTVFWYRQTMMQGLELLAYFRNRAPLDDSGMPKDRFSAEMPDATLATLKIQPSEPRDSAVYFCASGLGGNTEAFFGQGTRLTVV.